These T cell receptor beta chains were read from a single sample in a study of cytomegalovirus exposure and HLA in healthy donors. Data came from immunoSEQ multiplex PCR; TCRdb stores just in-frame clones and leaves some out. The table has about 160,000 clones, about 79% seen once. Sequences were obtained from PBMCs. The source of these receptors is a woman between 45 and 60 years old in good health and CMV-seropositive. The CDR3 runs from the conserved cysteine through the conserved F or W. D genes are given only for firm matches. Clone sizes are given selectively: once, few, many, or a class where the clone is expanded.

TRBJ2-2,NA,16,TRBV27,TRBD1,CASSPGQGAVTGELFF,TGTGCCAGCAGTCCGGGACAGGGGGCGGTCACCGGGGAGCTGTTTTTT
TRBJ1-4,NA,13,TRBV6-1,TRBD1,CASRQQGREKLFF,TGTGCCAGCAGACAACAGGGGCGCGAAAAACTGTTTTTT
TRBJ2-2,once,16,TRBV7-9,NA,CASSPRETTNTGELFF,TGTGCCAGCAGCCCTCGGGAGACCACGAACACCGGGGAGCTGTTTTTT
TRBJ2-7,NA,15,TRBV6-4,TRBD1,CASSDSKGAQYEQYF,TGTGCCAGCAGTGACTCTAAGGGGGCGCAGTACGAGCAGTACTTC
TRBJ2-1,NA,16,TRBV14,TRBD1,CASSPTGGPSYNEQFF,TGTGCCAGCAGCCCTACAGGGGGCCCTTCCTACAATGAGCAGTTCTTC
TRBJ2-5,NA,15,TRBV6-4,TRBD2,CATPKPSGGIETQYF,TGTGCCACCCCCAAACCTAGCGGGGGGATAGAGACCCAGTACTTC
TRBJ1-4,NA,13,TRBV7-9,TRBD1,CASSPRDREKLFF,TGTGCCAGCAGCCCCCGGGACAGAGAAAAACTGTTTTTT
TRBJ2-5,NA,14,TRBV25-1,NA,CASSESKGPETQYF,TGTGCCAGCAGTGAATCTAAGGGGCCAGAGACCCAGTACTTC
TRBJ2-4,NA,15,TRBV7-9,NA,CASSLGEDLKNIQYF,TGTGCCAGCAGCTTAGGGGAGGACCTCAAAAACATTCAGTACTTC
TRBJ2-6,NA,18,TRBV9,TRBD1,CASSVREGGLSGANVLTF,TGTGCCAGCAGCGTACGAGAAGGGGGCCTCTCTGGGGCCAACGTCCTGACTTTC
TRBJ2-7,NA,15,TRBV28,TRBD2,CASTSSGRSSYEQYF,TGTGCCAGCACCTCCAGCGGGAGGTCTTCCTACGAGCAGTACTTC
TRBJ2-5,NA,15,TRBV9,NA,CASSVSPLPQETQYF,TGTGCCAGCAGCGTGAGCCCCCTCCCACAAGAGACCCAGTACTTC
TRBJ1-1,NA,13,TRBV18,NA,CASSIGGNTEAFF,TGTGCCAGCTCAATCGGGGGGAACACTGAAGCTTTCTTT
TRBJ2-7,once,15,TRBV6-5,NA,CASSWRAGVYDEQYF,TGTGCCAGCAGTTGGAGGGCAGGAGTTTATGACGAGCAGTACTTC
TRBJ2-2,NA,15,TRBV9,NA,CASSVGHRDTGELFF,TGTGCCAGCAGCGTAGGGCACAGGGACACCGGGGAGCTGTTTTTT
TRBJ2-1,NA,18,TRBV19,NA,CASSMSQTGTVTYNEQFF,TGTGCCAGTAGTATGTCCCAAACAGGGACGGTAACCTACAATGAGCAGTTCTTC
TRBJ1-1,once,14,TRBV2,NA,CASSEGPPYTEAFF,TGTGCCAGCAGTGAAGGGCCCCCGTACACTGAAGCTTTCTTT
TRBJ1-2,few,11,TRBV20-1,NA,CSAIRSRGYTF,TGCAGTGCTATCCGTTCGAGGGGCTACACCTTC
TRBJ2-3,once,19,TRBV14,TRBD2,CASSQTPGTSGVSTDTQYF,TGTGCCAGCAGCCAAACTCCGGGGACTAGCGGAGTAAGCACAGATACGCAGTATTTT
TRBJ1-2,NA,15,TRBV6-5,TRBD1,CASSSWTGGMNGYTF,TGTGCCAGCAGTTCTTGGACAGGGGGAATGAATGGCTACACCTTC
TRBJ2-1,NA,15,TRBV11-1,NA,CASSLGQGSYNEQFF,TGTGCCAGCAGCTTAGGGCAGGGATCCTACAATGAGCAGTTCTTC
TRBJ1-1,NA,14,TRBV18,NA,CASSPGQGRTEAFF,TGTGCCAGCTCACCGGGGCAGGGCAGGACTGAAGCTTTCTTT
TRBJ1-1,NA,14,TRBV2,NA,CASSGLTGSTEAFF,TGTGCCAGCAGTGGACTTACAGGAAGCACTGAAGCTTTCTTT
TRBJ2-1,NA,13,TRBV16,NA,CASSQSRYNEQFF,TGTGCCAGCAGCCAATCGCGTTACAATGAGCAGTTCTTC
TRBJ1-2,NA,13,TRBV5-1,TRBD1,CASSLGDRDGYTF,TGCGCCAGCAGCTTGGGGGACAGGGATGGCTACACCTTC
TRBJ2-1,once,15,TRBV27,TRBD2,CASSFRALAGGEQFF,TGTGCCAGCAGTTTCAGGGCTCTAGCGGGAGGTGAGCAGTTCTTC
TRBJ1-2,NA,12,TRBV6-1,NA,CAVDTGVYGYTF,TGTGCCGTCGATACAGGTGTCTATGGCTACACCTTC
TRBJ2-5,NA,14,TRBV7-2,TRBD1,CASRDRGLLETQYF,TGTGCCAGCAGGGACAGGGGGCTTCTAGAGACCCAGTACTTC
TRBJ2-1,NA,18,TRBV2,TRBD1,CASSGLQLGTGTYNEQFF,TGTGCCAGCAGTGGACTCCAGCTCGGGACAGGGACCTACAATGAGCAGTTCTTC
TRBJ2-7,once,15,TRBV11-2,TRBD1,CASSLGTGGSNEQYF,TGTGCCAGCAGCTTAGGGACAGGGGGCAGCAACGAGCAGTACTTC
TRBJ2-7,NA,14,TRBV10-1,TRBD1,CASSEGRGRGEQYF,TGCGCCAGCAGTGAGGGCAGGGGGCGCGGCGAGCAGTACTTC
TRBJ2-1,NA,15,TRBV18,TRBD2,CASSPRLAGRREQFF,TGTGCCAGCTCCCCGAGGCTAGCGGGAAGGCGTGAGCAGTTCTTC
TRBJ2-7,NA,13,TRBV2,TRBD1,CASGSGTAYEQYF,TGTGCCAGCGGCTCCGGGACAGCCTACGAGCAGTACTTC
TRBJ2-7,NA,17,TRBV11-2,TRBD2,CASSLTPGLAGVNEQYF,TGTGCCAGCAGCTTAACTCCGGGACTAGCGGGAGTAAACGAGCAGTACTTC
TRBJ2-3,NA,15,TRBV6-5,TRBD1,CASSAGTGGTDTQYF,TGTGCCAGCAGTGCTGGGACAGGGGGTACAGATACGCAGTATTTT
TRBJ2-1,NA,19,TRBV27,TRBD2,CASSLTGTSGRYRYNEQFF,TGTGCCAGCAGTTTAACCGGGACTAGCGGGAGGTACCGCTACAATGAGCAGTTCTTC
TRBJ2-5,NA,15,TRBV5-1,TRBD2,CASSLVAGGPETQYF,TGCGCCAGCAGCTTGGTGGCGGGGGGGCCAGAGACCCAGTACTTC
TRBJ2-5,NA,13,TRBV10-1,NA,CASSPTSVETQYF,TGCGCCAGCAGCCCGACTAGTGTGGAGACCCAGTACTTC
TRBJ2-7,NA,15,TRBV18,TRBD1,CASSPGQGAKHEQYF,TGTGCCAGCTCACCGGGACAGGGGGCAAAACACGAGCAGTACTTC
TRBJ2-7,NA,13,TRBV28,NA,CASNPPNSYEQYF,TGTGCCAGCAACCCCCCTAATTCCTACGAGCAGTACTTC
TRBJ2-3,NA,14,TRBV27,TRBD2,CASTTGGPTDTQYF,TGTGCCAGCACGACGGGGGGGCCTACAGATACGCAGTATTTT
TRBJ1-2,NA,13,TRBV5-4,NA,CASSTGVDGSYTF,TGTGCCAGCAGCACGGGGGTGGACGGAAGCTACACCTTC
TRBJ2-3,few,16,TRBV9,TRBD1,CASSVEGQGVTDTQYF,TGTGCCAGCAGCGTAGAGGGACAGGGGGTCACAGATACGCAGTATTTT
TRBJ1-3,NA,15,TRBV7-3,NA,CASSAGHRSGNTIYF,TGTGCCAGCAGCGCCGGACACCGCTCTGGAAACACCATATATTTT
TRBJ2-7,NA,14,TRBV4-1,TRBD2,CASSLGASGREQYF,TGCGCCAGCAGCCTGGGGGCTAGCGGGAGGGAGCAGTACTTC
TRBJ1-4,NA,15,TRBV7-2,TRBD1,CASSSIGGRNEKLFF,TGTGCCAGCAGCTCGATAGGGGGCCGGAATGAAAAACTGTTTTTT
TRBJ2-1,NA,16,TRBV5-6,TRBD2,CASSLGPRTPGGGQFF,TGTGCCAGCAGCTTGGGGCCCCGGACACCGGGGGGTGGGCAGTTCTTC